Each of the 24 T cell receptor beta chains below was sequenced from the same sample in a study of blood T cells in healthy people across ages. Through a sample-barcoded 5' primer and a J-beta primer mix, a second PCR was run for 7 to 11 cycles. TCRdb itself ran the 5' RACE reads through MiXCR, one entry per CDR3 protein. Of over 1.5 million distinct CDR3 sequences in the sample, approximately 50% were seen once. Material: blood. Receptors were obtained from a woman aged 40 to 50 in good health.

The V and J genes are TRBV12-3 or TRBV12-4 and TRBJ1-2; tentatively, D is TRBD1 (5 bases). The CDR3 totals 15 residues. Between the trimmed V and J ends, which lost 4 bases and 7 bases, there was a span of 19 bases. The CDR3 nucleotides are TGTGCCAGCAGTTGGGGCAGGGCAGACCAAGGTGGCTACACCTTC. The encoded protein is CASSWGRADQGGYTF.

This clonotype was counted a few times. The rearrangement uses TRBV28 and TRBJ2-5; TRBD1 matches 9 bases. Germline V lookup: CDR1 MDHEN, CDR2 SYDVKM. The ends lost 4 bases at V and 11 bases at J; junction bases unmatched: 14. This CDR3 spans 15 amino acids. CDR3 DNA: TGTGCCAGCAGTTCACCGGGGACAGGGTCACGAGAGCAGTACTTC. Encoded protein: CASSSPGTGSREQYF.

CDR3: CAISADRVLETQYF. CDR3 in DNA: TGTGCCATCAGCGCGGACAGGGTATTGGAGACCCAGTACTTC. This rearrangement joins TRBV10-3 to TRBJ2-5; 8 bases line up with TRBD1. Trimming removed 6 bases from V and 5 bases from J; junction bases left unmatched: 8. Germline CDR1 reads ENHRY; CDR2 reads SYGVKD. This CDR3 spans 14 amino acids.

The chain uses TRBV10-3 and TRBJ2-1, with D tentatively TRBD1 (6 bases). CDR3 length equals 12 residues. Trimming left V 4 bases short and J 10 bases short, with 11 bases between. CDR1 is ENHRY and CDR2 is SYGVKD in the germline V gene. The CDR3 loop is CAISGTGKEQFF. The DNA of the CDR3 is TGTGCCATCAGTGGTACAGGGAAGGAGCAGTTCTTC.

The chain uses TRBV4-1 and TRBJ1-2, with 7 bases fitting TRBD1. The CDR3 extends over 17 amino acids. The germline CDR1 and CDR2 sequences are MGHRA and YSYEKL. V was clipped by 0 bases and J by 2 bases; unmatched bases: 9. The CDR3 DNA is TGCGCCAGCAGCCAAGATATAAGAGGGACAGACAACTATGGCTACACCTTC. Protein product: CASSQDIRGTDNYGYTF.

The rearrangement links TRBV6-2 or TRBV6-3 to TRBJ2-1; 9 nucleotides match TRBD2. V shed 6 bases, J shed 6 bases, and the junction held 6 bases outside the gene matches. CDR1 and CDR2 from the germline V gene are MNHEY and SVGEGT. The length of the CDR3 is 14 residues. CDR3 nucleotide sequence: TGTGCCAGCAGGAATAGCGGGGGCACCAATGAGCAGTTCTTC. Its protein product is CASRNSGGTNEQFF.

J is TRBJ1-5 and V is TRBV6-6, with D uncertain. The V end was cut by 6 bases, the J end by 10 bases, with 10 bases between. Germline CDR1 reads MNHNY; CDR2 reads SVGAGI (reference sequence). The CDR3 totals 11 residues. In DNA form, the CDR3 reads TGTGCCAGCAGCCACCTGGGTCCCCAGCATTTT. Its translation is CASSHLGPQHF.

The rearrangement links TRBV27 to TRBJ2-5; TRBD2 matches 10 bases. Germline V gives CDR1 MNHEY, CDR2 SMNVEV (reference sequence). With 4 bases clipped from V and 2 bases from J, the junction kept 10 bases outside the gene matches. The CDR3 spans 17 residues. This CDR3 reads CASSSRSSGGAQETQYF. The CDR3 DNA is TGTGCCAGCAGTTCTCGGTCTAGCGGGGGCGCACAAGAGACCCAGTACTTC.

The chain has TRBV6-1 and TRBJ2-7; the D call may be TRBD1 or TRBD2 (7 bases each). The CDR3 length is 17 residues. Trimming stripped 6 bases from V and 1 base from J, with 22 bases between. Germline V gene lookup returns CDR1 MNHNS and CDR2 SASEGT. The CDR3 nucleotides read TGTGCCAGCAGCAAAGGGCCTGGGAGGGGGCCTTCCTACGAGCAGTACTTC. It translates to CASSKGPGRGPSYEQYF.

The chain has TRBV27 and TRBJ2-3, with 11 nucleotides matching TRBD2. CDR1 MNHEY and CDR2 SMNVEV come from the germline V gene (reference sequence). J lost 4 bases, V lost 3 bases, and 6 bases had no gene match. The CDR3 consists of 16 residues. The DNA of the CDR3 is TGTGCCAGCAGTTTTTTCAGGACTAGCGGGTCAGATACGCAGTATTTT. Translating gives CASSFFRTSGSDTQYF.

As regards this clonotype: An end of the junction does not agree with germline; a read error may underlie this. Here the CDR3 DNA reads TGCAGCGTTGAGGGACAGGCCCGAGAGACCCGGTACTTC. Its translation is CSVEGQARETRYF. V is TRBV29-1 and J is TRBJ2-5, with 8 bases matching TRBD1. The CDR3 is 13 residues long. CDR1 SQVTM and CDR2 ANQGSEA come from the germline V gene.

The V gene is TRBV15, the J gene TRBJ2-1, with 7 bases identical to TRBD1. Germline V gives CDR1 LNHNV, CDR2 YYDKDF (reference sequence). The length of the CDR3 is 14 residues. V lost 2 bases to trimming and J lost 8 bases; unmatched junction nucleotides: 6. This CDR3 reads CATSRRQGEDEQFF. The CDR3 DNA reads as TGTGCCACCAGCAGACGACAGGGAGAGGATGAGCAGTTCTTC. Full variable domain (remainder filled in from reference TRBV15 and TRBJ2-1): DAMVIQNPRYQVTQFGKPVTLSCSQTLNHNVMYWYQQKSSQAPKLLFHYYDKDFNNEADTPDNFQSRRPNTSFCFLDIRSPGLGDTAMYLCATSRRQGEDEQFFGPGTRLTVL.

V gene TRBV6-1 combines with J gene TRBJ2-7; D is uncertain. V was clipped by 2 bases and J by 3 bases, with 14 bases between them. The CDR3 consists of 15 residues. Germline-derived CDR1 and CDR2 are MNHNS and SASEGT. CDR3: CASSESSTYLYEQYF. The CDR3 DNA follows: TGTGCCAGCAGTGAATCGAGCACCTACCTCTACGAGCAGTACTTC.

This clonotype was observed a few times. The rearrangement uses TRBV21-1 and TRBJ2-3; TRBD1 reflects the table's D call only, with no check against the DNA. TRBV21-1 is tagged as a pseudogene. CDR3 size: 18 residues. The CDR3 loop reads CASSLQGPRDRGTDTQYF. DNA of the CDR3: TGTGCCAGCAGCCTTCAGGGACCCCGGGACAGGGGAACAGATACGCAGTATTTT.

The J gene is TRBJ2-3, the V gene TRBV2; D is ambiguous. Germline assignment: CDR1 SNHLY and CDR2 FYNNEI. Trimming pared 6 bases from V and 2 bases from J, leaving 15 bases between. The CDR3 has 15 residues. The CDR3 DNA follows: TGTGCCAGCAGATCTCGACGGTCGAACACAGATACGCAGTATTTT. The encoded protein is CASRSRRSNTDTQYF.

J is TRBJ1-5 and V is TRBV10-2; possibly TRBD1 for D (5 bases). Germline CDR1 reads WSHSY; CDR2 reads SAAADI. V lost 5 bases, J lost 2 bases, and 10 bases lay in between. The CDR3 spans 14 residues. The CDR3 DNA sequence: TGCGCCAGCAGTAAGGGGCAGCGCAATCAGCCCCAGCATTTT. Translation gives CASSKGQRNQPQHF.

V is TRBV4-3 and J is TRBJ2-5; D uncertain. The CDR3 loop spans 13 amino acids. CDR1 LGHNA and CDR2 YSLEER come from the germline V gene. V lost 0 bases and J 5 bases, leaving 7 bases between the germline ends. The CDR3 nucleotides are TGCGCCAGCAGCCAAGATCCTCAGGAGACCCAGTACTTC. Amino acids: CASSQDPQETQYF.

Note on this clonotype: The junction shows a germline mismatch at one end, possibly a read error. The J gene is TRBJ1-2, the V gene TRBV9, with a weak D call TRBD1 (5 bases). The CDR3 loop spans 16 amino acids. Per germline, CDR1 SGDLS and CDR2 YYNGEE. DNA for the CDR3: TGTGCCAGCAGCGTGGGTCCCGGGACCGGTAACCATGGCTACACCTTC. Its translation is CASSVGPGTGNHGYTF.

This clonotype was counted between two and nine times. This chain uses TRBV29-1 with TRBJ2-1, with D perhaps matching TRBD1 (5 bases). V lost 4 bases and J lost 5, with 12 bases in between. Germline V gene sequence: CDR1 SQVTM, CDR2 ANQGSEA. This CDR3 is 13 amino acids long. CDR3 in amino acids: CSVAAGLHNEQFF. The CDR3 region has the DNA TGCAGCGTTGCGGCAGGGCTGCACAATGAGCAGTTCTTC.

The rearrangement joins TRBV20-1 to TRBJ1-4; 9 positions agree with TRBD1. CDR1 and CDR2 (germline): DFQATT, SNEGSKA (reference sequence). The CDR3 has 14 amino acids. J gave up 8 bases and V 2 bases, and 6 bases lay outside the gene matches. CDR3 nucleotides: TGCAGTGCTAGAAGACAGGGGGTAGGCGAAAAACTGTTTTTT. Protein product: CSARRQGVGEKLFF.

With respect to this clonotype: The CDR3 does not end in the conserved phenylalanine or tryptophan, so this is likely a read error. V usage is TRBV5-1 and J usage is TRBJ2-3; D is unresolved. Germline loops: CDR1 SGHRS, CDR2 YFSETQ. V shed 1 base and J shed 4 bases, with 13 bases lying between them. The CDR3 is made up of 15 amino acids. The DNA for the CDR3 is TGCGCCAGCAGCTTGACCCCCCTTTGGTCAGATACGCAGTATGTT. It encodes CASSLTPLWSDTQYV.

The chain joins TRBV4-3 to TRBJ2-4; D uncertain. The CDR3 runs 14 residues. CDR1 is LGHNA, CDR2 YSLEER, per germline. V lost 0 bases and J lost 6, with 9 bases in between. CDR3: CASSQDMAVNIQYF. In DNA, the CDR3 is TGCGCCAGCAGCCAAGATATGGCGGTAAACATTCAGTACTTC.

On this clonotype: The junction does not match germline at one end; this may be a read error. This chain uses TRBV28 with TRBJ2-5; D may be TRBD2 (6 bases). Germline CDR1 is MDHEN and CDR2 is SYDVKM. The CDR3 runs to 14 residues. CDR3 amino acids: CAGSPGGASETQYF. The CDR3, as DNA: TGTGCCGGCAGTCCCGGCGGGGCCTCAGAGACCCAGTACTTC. Full variable domain (missing parts from reference TRBV28 and TRBJ2-5): DVKVTQSSRYLVKRTGEKVFLECVQDMDHENMFWYRQDPGLGLRLIYFSYDVKMKEKGDIPEGYSVSREKKERFSLILESASTNQTSMYLCAGSPGGASETQYFGPGTRLLVL.

The chain employs TRBV11-2 and TRBJ2-1, with D perhaps matching TRBD1 (6 bases). With 3 bases removed from V and 8 bases from J, the gap between germline ends came to 26 bases. CDR1 is SGHAT, CDR2 FQNNGV, per germline. The CDR3 covers 18 residues. CDR3 loop: CASSFEGVKRRQGDEQFF. CDR3 DNA sequence: TGTGCCAGCAGCTTCGAGGGGGTTAAGCGGCGGCAAGGGGATGAGCAGTTCTTC.